Each of the 10 T cell receptor beta chains below was sequenced from the same sample in a study of blood T cell repertoires in COVID-19 (dated by TCRdb to 2020 to 2021). Library generation was performed with the immunoSEQ multiplex PCR assay. In TCRdb, the immuneACCESS table is reduced to in-frame sequences with V and J assigned. These tables do not hold every clone; where another copy was compared, an unresolved V gene accounts for under half, and the others remain unexplained. The sample includes 63,000 or so clones, with roughly 77% observed a single time. The biggest ten clones account for roughly 8.3% of the sample. What was sequenced was peripheral blood. All receptors derive from a human donor in a cohort sampled during active COVID-19.

The rearrangement joins TRBV25-1 to TRBJ2-1, with TRBD2 matching over 8 bases. Trimming cost V 2 bases and J 3 bases; bases outside gene matches: 3. The germline CDR1 and CDR2 sequences are MGHDK and SYGVNS. The CDR3 spans 15 residues. CDR3 in amino acids: CASSEIGGGYNEQFF. CDR3 DNA: TGTGCCAGCAGTGAAATCGGGGGGGGCTACAATGAGCAGTTCTTC.

A note on this clone: The same CDR3 can be traced to other DNA sequences in this sample. This sequence joins TRBV2 and TRBJ2-5; D is possibly TRBD1 (5 bases). The germline V gene encodes CDR1 SNHLY and CDR2 FYNNEI. This CDR3 comprises 13 residues. V was clipped by 7 bases and J by 2 bases, with 11 bases between them. Written as DNA, the CDR3 is TGTGCCAGCAACCTACAGGTACAAGAGACCCAGTACTTC. It encodes CASNLQVQETQYF.

The chain couples TRBV5-6 to TRBJ1-2; TRBD1 might be the D (5 bases). V lost 4 bases, J lost 4 bases, and 14 bases lay in between. The germline V gene encodes CDR1 SGHDT and CDR2 YYEEEE. This CDR3 region has 14 residues. As DNA, the CDR3 is TGTGCCAGCAGCGTGTTATGGGGCCCCTATGGCTACACCTTC. Its translation: CASSVLWGPYGYTF.

V is TRBV10-3 and J is TRBJ2-7; 9 positions match TRBD2. The CDR3 covers 17 residues. The V segment lost 0 bases and the J segment 9 bases; nucleotides outside the gene matches: 15. The germline gives CDR1 ENHRY, CDR2 SYGVKD. The CDR3 DNA follows: TGTGCCATCAGTGAGTCGACCTCCGGACTAGCGTACGGCGTGCAGTACTTC. Encoded protein: CAISESTSGLAYGVQYF.

This clone came up once. The V gene is TRBV28, the J gene TRBJ2-1; D may be TRBD2 (5 bases). Looked up from germline, CDR1 is MDHEN and CDR2 is SYDVKM. There are 13 residues in the CDR3. Trimming shortened V by 4 bases and J by 8 bases, and 12 bases separated the two germline ends. CDR3 amino acids: CASSSRTPHEQFF. In nucleotides, the CDR3 is TGTGCCAGCAGTTCCCGGACTCCCCATGAGCAGTTCTTC.

The chain is built from TRBV5-1 and TRBJ2-5, with D tentatively TRBD2 (6 bases). Germline CDR1 is SGHRS and CDR2 is YFSETQ. This CDR3 spans 13 amino acids. V lost 2 bases, J lost 5 bases, and 10 bases lay in between. The CDR3 spells CASSFGGVETQYF. In DNA form, the CDR3 reads TGCGCCAGCAGCTTTGGAGGGGTCGAGACCCAGTACTTC.

Only one count was recorded for this clone. The chain employs TRBV12-3 or TRBV12-4 and TRBJ2-7; D might be TRBD1 (5 bases). Trimming took 8 bases from V and 6 from J, leaving 17 bases between them. The CDR3 length is 13 residues. CDR3 DNA sequence: TGTGCCAGCGGAGACAGTCCCCTCTTCGAGCAGTACTTC. It specifies CASGDSPLFEQYF.

This chain uses TRBV7-9 with TRBJ1-1; D is unclear. The germline V and J ends were trimmed by 5 bases and 6 bases, with 13 bases remaining between them. CDR3 length: 13 amino acids. Germline V CDR1 and CDR2: SEHNR, FQNEAQ (reference sequence). The CDR3 region has the DNA TGTGCCAGCAGCCAAACGGGAAGGGCTGAAGCTTTCTTT. Translated: CASSQTGRAEAFF.

The chain recombines TRBV29-1 with TRBJ2-7; 12 bases are shared with TRBD2. Germline lookup yields CDR1 SQVTM and CDR2 ANQGSEA. J lost 3 bases, V lost 6 bases, and 3 bases had no gene match. The CDR3 spans 13 residues. This CDR3 reads CSVLTSGSYEQYF. In DNA form, the CDR3 reads TGCAGCGTCCTGACTAGCGGGAGCTACGAGCAGTACTTC.

The chain recombines TRBV24-1 with TRBJ2-5, with a tentative D call TRBD2 (6 bases). The CDR3 loop spans 15 amino acids. Per the germline V gene, CDR1 is KGHDR and CDR2 is SFDVKD. V was cut by 1 base and J by 3 bases, with 11 bases left in between. The CDR3 loop reads CATSDFQSGEETQYF. CDR3 coding DNA: TGTGCCACCAGTGATTTCCAATCGGGAGAAGAGACCCAGTACTTC.